The TCR beta chain described here comes from a study of quantifying T cell responses using KT2 cells. Study-wide background: RNA was reverse transcribed with TCR alpha and beta constant-region primers.

Known numbers of the T cell clone KT2 were added to PBMC. A range of KT2-to-PBMC ratios was made using fixed PBMC numbers. Germline CDR1 is MGHRA and CDR2 is YSYEKL. V lost 4 bases and J lost 13; bases outside the gene matches: 8. There are 13 residues in the CDR3. This clonotype appeared a few times. An oligo carrying a UMI was ligated to the cDNA 3' end. The first PCR ran three to four cycles with an equimolar RC1.1 and RC1.2 beta primer mix. Each CDR3 protein is one row after TCRdb ran MiXCR on the UMI-ligation and nested PCR reads. The table shows over 55,000 distinct CDR3 sequences, with roughly an eighth occurring only once.

This TCR was sampled from a human donor. The sequencing input was PBMCs spiked with cells of the T cell clone KT2. This sequence joins TRBV4-1 and TRBJ2-7; 12 bases are shared with TRBD1. This CDR3 reads CASSPRDRGLNYF. In DNA form, the CDR3 reads TGCGCCAGCAGCCCCCGGGACAGGGGGCTCAATTACTTC.